Following are 32 T cell receptor beta chains from one sample sequenced in a study of shared clonotypes between healthy human individuals. This table comes from immunoSEQ multiplex PCR, and its TCRdb copy is limited to in-frame clones, with some not included. The table has more than 2 million clones, nearly 97% seen once. Sequences were obtained from naive CD4+ T cells sorted from blood. Subset meaning: CD45RA+ positively selected. The receptors were sampled from a man younger than 35 in good health.

The chain links TRBV6-1 to TRBJ1-1; no reliable D call. CDR3 size: 15 residues. V gave up 4 bases and J gave up 0 bases, with 12 bases separating them. Germline V gene sequence: CDR1 MNHNS, CDR2 SASEGT. This chain's CDR3 is CASSGMGGMNTEAFF. The CDR3 DNA is TGTGCCAGCAGTGGAATGGGCGGGATGAACACTGAAGCTTTCTTT.

The rearrangement links TRBV7-9 to TRBJ2-3, with unresolved D. This CDR3 has 14 amino acids. Germline V gene lookup returns CDR1 SEHNR and CDR2 FQNEAQ (reference sequence). The germline V and J ends were trimmed by 6 bases and 5 bases, with 15 bases remaining between them. The CDR3 is CASSLAPNGDTQYF. CDR3 DNA: TGTGCCAGCAGTCTCGCGCCCAATGGAGATACGCAGTATTTT.

The chain recombines TRBV5-1 with TRBJ1-2; D unresolved. Germline values: CDR1 SGHRS, CDR2 YFSETQ. V was clipped by 4 bases and J by 6 bases, with 16 bases between them. The CDR3 runs 14 residues. CDR3 residues: CASSANWGSDGYTF. As DNA, the CDR3 is TGCGCCAGCAGCGCGAACTGGGGAAGCGATGGCTACACCTTC.

DNA of the CDR3: TGTGCCTGGAGAGACAGGGCGGGCACTGAAGCTTTCTTT. This encodes CAWRDRAGTEAFF. The V gene is TRBV30, the J gene TRBJ1-1; TRBD1 matches at 7 bases. This CDR3 is built from 13 residues. Germline CDR1 and CDR2: GTSNPN and SVGIG (reference sequence). V was clipped by 3 bases and J by 4 bases; unmatched bases: 5. Supplemented by reference TRBV30 and TRBJ1-1, the full variable domain reads SQTIHQWPATLVQPVGSPLSLECTVEGTSNPNLYWYRQAAGRGLQLLFYSVGIGQISSEVPQNLSASRPQDRQFILSSKKLLLSDSGFYLCAWRDRAGTEAFFGQGTRLTVV.

This clone was picked up one time. An end of the junction does not agree with germline; a read error may underlie this. The chain is built from TRBV28 and TRBJ1-3; 8 bases match TRBD1. Germline-derived CDR1 and CDR2 are MDHEN and SYDVKM. CDR3 length equals 12 residues. DNA for the CDR3: TGTGCCAGCAGAGCGACAGGGGCGAAGATAACCTTT. Protein: CASRATGAKITF.

With respect to this clone: Distinct nucleotide sequences in the sample also encode this CDR3. The V and J genes are TRBV5-1 and TRBJ2-1, with 12 positions matching TRBD2. Germline V CDR1 and CDR2: SGHRS, YFSETQ. The CDR3 runs 17 residues. Trimming at V came to 0 bases and at J to 4 bases, leaving 5 bases not matched to a gene. The CDR3 reads CASSLVLAGGPYNEQFF. CDR3 nucleotides: TGCGCCAGCAGCTTGGTTCTAGCGGGGGGGCCTTACAATGAGCAGTTCTTC.

The V and J genes are TRBV5-6 and TRBJ1-6; no firm D call. Germline V lookup: CDR1 SGHDT, CDR2 YYEEEE. The CDR3 length is 15 residues. Trimming removed 3 bases at V and 0 bases at J, with 7 bases between. Written as DNA, the CDR3 is TGTGCCAGCAGCTATTTTGGCTCCTATAATTCACCCCTCCACTTT. Its translation is CASSYFGSYNSPLHF.

This chain uses TRBV29-1 with TRBJ2-5, with 11 positions matching TRBD2. Germline V gives CDR1 SQVTM, CDR2 ANQGSEA. V lost 6 bases, J lost 5 bases, and 2 bases stayed unmatched. The CDR3 loop spans 12 amino acids. The CDR3 DNA sequence: TGCAGCGTCGGGACTAGCGGTGAGACCCAGTACTTC. It translates to CSVGTSGETQYF.

The chain is built from TRBV7-9 and TRBJ2-2; weak D call: TRBD2 (6 bases). V was cut by 7 bases and J by 0 bases, with 12 bases left in between. CDR1 and CDR2 from the germline V gene are SEHNR and FQNEAQ (reference sequence). The CDR3 length is 15 residues. In DNA, the CDR3 is TGTGCCAGCACCTTGCGCGGGACGAACACCGGGGAGCTGTTTTTT. Translated: CASTLRGTNTGELFF.

The chain recombines TRBV19 with TRBJ1-2, with D possibly matching TRBD1 (6 bases). CDR1 and CDR2 (germline): LNHDA, SQIVND (reference sequence). The V and J ends lost 7 bases and 8 bases respectively, with 17 bases between them. The CDR3 has 13 amino acids. In nucleotides, the CDR3 is TGTGCCAGTACCTTTTCAGGGGTAAACGGCTACACCTTC. Protein: CASTFSGVNGYTF.

This clone was counted a single time. The chain couples TRBV28 to TRBJ1-2; D ambiguous. In germline, CDR1 is MDHEN, CDR2 SYDVKM. V was shortened by 2 bases and J by 7 bases, with 11 bases between the two germline ends. The CDR3 contains 13 residues. CDR3 residues: CASSLVGSGGYTF. The CDR3 nucleotides are TGTGCCAGCAGTTTAGTGGGGTCGGGTGGCTACACCTTC.

The gene calls are TRBV6-5 and TRBJ2-5, with D tentatively TRBD1 or TRBD2 (5 bases each). There are 12 residues in the CDR3. V was pared by 6 bases and J by 10 bases, with 15 bases between. Germline V gene data show CDR1 as MNHEY and CDR2 as SVGAGI. The DNA for the CDR3 is TGTGCCAGCAGCCGGAACGGGGACGACCAGTACTTC. Its translation is CASSRNGDDQYF.

The chain recombines TRBV18 with TRBJ1-5; no firm D call. Germline values: CDR1 KGHSH, CDR2 LQKENI. V lost 4 bases, J lost 0 bases, and 13 bases lay in between. The CDR3 extends over 16 amino acids. The CDR3 nucleotides read TGTGCCAGCTCACTAAATCGACTGGGTAGCAATCAGCCCCAGCATTTT. It encodes CASSLNRLGSNQPQHF. Full variable domain (outside the CDR3, taken from reference TRBV18 and TRBJ1-5): NAGVMQNPRHLVRRRGQEARLRCSPMKGHSHVYWYRQLPEEGLKFMVYLQKENIIDESGMPKERFSAEFPKEGPSILRIQQVVRGDSAAYFCASSLNRLGSNQPQHFGDGTRLSIL.

The chain links TRBV28 to TRBJ2-4; D is perhaps TRBD1 (6 bases). The germline gives CDR1 MDHEN, CDR2 SYDVKM. Trimming removed 6 bases at V and 2 bases at J, with 11 bases between. The CDR3 length is 14 residues. Here the CDR3 DNA reads TGTGCCAGCAGGAAGGGGACAACCAAAAACATTCAGTACTTC. Translated: CASRKGTTKNIQYF.

The CDR3 DNA reads as TGTGCCAGCAGCATTCTATCCGGGAGGGGGTACAATGAGCAGTTCTTC. Its translation: CASSILSGRGYNEQFF. This chain links TRBV21-1 with TRBJ2-1; no check of the table's D call, TRBD2, against the DNA was made. TRBV21-1 is shown as a pseudogene. The CDR3 totals 16 residues.

The genes are TRBV20-1 and TRBJ1-1; no definite D call. Between the trimmed V and J ends, which lost 3 bases and 6 bases, there was a span of 5 bases. The CDR3 contains 10 residues. Germline CDR1 DFQATT, CDR2 SNEGSKA (reference sequence). CDR3 nucleotides: TGCAGTGCTAGCGCCCCTGAAGCTTTCTTT. Its translation is CSASAPEAFF.

The gene calls are TRBV7-2 and TRBJ2-5; 9 bases agree with TRBD2. The CDR3 spans 16 residues. The ends lost 1 base at V and 5 bases at J; junction bases unmatched: 8. CDR1 and CDR2 (germline): SGHTA, FQGNSA. Here the CDR3 reads CASSLDSGSPVETQYF. The DNA for the CDR3 is TGTGCCAGCAGCTTAGATAGCGGGAGTCCGGTTGAGACCCAGTACTTC.

The J gene is TRBJ2-7, the V gene TRBV18; D is perhaps TRBD1 or TRBD2 (6 bases each). Germline loops: CDR1 KGHSH, CDR2 LQKENI. CDR3 length: 16 amino acids. Trimming removed 2 bases at V and 5 bases at J, with 19 bases between. The CDR3 reads CASSPNPGVRGDEQYF. The CDR3 DNA reads TGTGCCAGCTCACCAAACCCGGGGGTCAGGGGCGACGAGCAGTACTTC.

The V gene is TRBV19, the J gene TRBJ1-1, with D hard to call. The CDR3 spans 15 residues. Germline V gene lookup returns CDR1 LNHDA and CDR2 SQIVND (reference sequence). V lost 4 bases and J 1 base, leaving 13 bases between the germline ends. The CDR3 nucleotides read TGTGCCAGTAGTACTGCGACATCTTGGAACACTGAAGCTTTCTTT. Its translation: CASSTATSWNTEAFF.

As concerns this clone: At the DNA level, this CDR3 is encoded by other sequences in the same sample as well. The chain recombines TRBV18 with TRBJ2-7; D tentatively fits TRBD1 or TRBD2 (5 bases each). The V gene's germline CDR1 is KGHSH and CDR2 LQKENI. V was cut by 0 bases and J by 6 bases, with 9 bases left in between. The CDR3 extends over 13 amino acids. The CDR3 DNA is TGTGCCAGCTCACCACCAGGGGCGGGCGAGCAGTACTTC. Protein sequence: CASSPPGAGEQYF. Filled out from reference TRBV18 and TRBJ2-7, the complete variable domain reads NAGVMQNPRHLVRRRGQEARLRCSPMKGHSHVYWYRQLPEEGLKFMVYLQKENIIDESGMPKERFSAEFPKEGPSILRIQQVVRGDSAAYFCASSPPGAGEQYFGPGTRLTVT.

The sample holds one count of this clone. The chain has TRBV7-2 and TRBJ1-5; perhaps TRBD1 as D (5 bases). Trimming removed 5 bases from V and 3 bases from J, with 17 bases in between. The CDR3 consists of 16 residues. Germline lookup yields CDR1 SGHTA and CDR2 FQGNSA. The DNA of the CDR3 is TGTGCCAGCAGCGGAACGAATCGGGGACTCAATCAGCCCCAGCATTTT. Encoded protein: CASSGTNRGLNQPQHF.

A note on this clone: This same CDR3 is encoded by further DNA sequences in the sample. The CDR3 DNA is TGTGCCAGCAGTGAATCCAGATACAATGAGCAGTTCTTC. It codes for CASSESRYNEQFF. The gene calls are TRBV2 and TRBJ2-1; D gene unclear. Germline V gene lookup returns CDR1 SNHLY and CDR2 FYNNEI. Trimming shortened V by 2 bases and J by 4 bases, and 6 bases separated the two germline ends. The CDR3 has 13 residues.

This rearrangement joins TRBV7-9 to TRBJ1-4, with D possibly being TRBD1 (5 bases). The CDR3 contains 15 residues. In germline, CDR1 is SEHNR, CDR2 FQNEAQ (reference sequence). With 4 bases removed from V and 8 bases from J, the gap between germline ends came to 17 bases. CDR3 sequence reads: CASSSQGGVGEKLFF. CDR3 nucleotide sequence: TGTGCCAGCAGCTCGCAAGGAGGGGTGGGCGAAAAACTGTTTTTT. Complete variable domain (other parts from reference TRBV7-9 and TRBJ1-4): DTGVSQNPRHKITKRGQNVTFRCDPISEHNRLYWYRQTLGQGPEFLTYFQNEAQLEKSRLLSDRFSAERPKGSFSTLEIQRTEQGDSAMYLCASSSQGGVGEKLFFGSGTQLSVL.

This clone was seen just once. This sample includes further DNA sequences coding for the same CDR3. The chain carries TRBV5-1 and TRBJ2-3; D is unresolved. This CDR3 region has 12 residues. Germline loops: CDR1 SGHRS, CDR2 YFSETQ. With 0 bases removed from V and 6 bases from J, the gap between germline ends came to 5 bases. The CDR3 DNA follows: TGCGCCAGCAGCTTGGGTGCGGATACGCAGTATTTT. Residues: CASSLGADTQYF.

The rearrangement uses TRBV5-4 and TRBJ2-2, with D maybe TRBD2 (6 bases). With 4 bases removed from V and 5 bases from J, the gap between germline ends came to 15 bases. Germline V CDR1 and CDR2: SGHNT, YYREEE (reference sequence). The CDR3 is 15 amino acids. CDR3 bases: TGTGCCAGCAGCAGCCCGGGAGCGAGTACCGGGGAGCTGTTTTTT. Its translation: CASSSPGASTGELFF.

DNA for the CDR3: TGCAGTGCTAAGGGTTCCTATGGCTACACCTTC. Translated: CSAKGSYGYTF. The chain couples TRBV20-1 to TRBJ1-2; the D is unclear. This CDR3 spans 11 amino acids. The V gene lost 4 bases and the J gene lost 4 bases, with 7 bases spanning the gap. Germline CDR1 and CDR2: DFQATT and SNEGSKA (reference sequence).

The chain recombines TRBV19 with TRBJ1-5; possible D gene TRBD1, 5 bases. Trimming left V 8 bases short and J 5 bases short, with 10 bases between. The CDR3 totals 12 residues. Per germline, CDR1 LNHDA and CDR2 SQIVND (reference sequence). The CDR3 DNA sequence: TGTGCCAGTTCTGGGGGGGATCAGCCCCAGCATTTT. Protein sequence: CASSGGDQPQHF.

V is TRBV7-2 and J is TRBJ2-7; D gene unclear. CDR3 length equals 15 residues. From germline, CDR1 is SGHTA and CDR2 FQGNSA. V was clipped by 4 bases and J by 5 bases, with 18 bases between them. DNA for the CDR3: TGTGCCAGCAGCTACTCGACGGCGAGAGTCGACGAGCAGTACTTC. It is translated as CASSYSTARVDEQYF. Supplemented by reference TRBV7-2 and TRBJ2-7, the full variable domain reads GAGVSQSPSNKVTEKGKDVELRCDPISGHTALYWYRQSLGQGLEFLIYFQGNSAPDKSGLPSDRFSAERTGGSVSTLTIQRTQQEDSAVYLCASSYSTARVDEQYFGPGTRLTVT.

The chain joins TRBV10-3 to TRBJ2-2; TRBD2 agrees at 9 bases. In germline, CDR1 is ENHRY, CDR2 SYGVKD. The CDR3 is made up of 14 amino acids. The J segment lost 3 bases and the V segment lost 10 bases, leaving 6 bases of the junction unmatched. The CDR3 here is CATRRGGDTGELFF. The CDR3 nucleotides are TGTGCCACCCGCCGCGGGGGGGACACCGGGGAGCTGTTTTTT.

The chain combines TRBV2 with TRBJ1-2, with TRBD1 identical over 7 bases. Per germline, CDR1 SNHLY and CDR2 FYNNEI. This CDR3 contains 13 residues. Trimming removed 6 bases from V and 8 bases from J; junction bases left unmatched: 9. Here the CDR3 DNA reads TGTGCCAGCAGGAACGACAGGGCTGGGGGCTACACCTTC. Its protein is CASRNDRAGGYTF.

As concerns this clone: The junction shows a germline mismatch at one end, possibly a read error. The chain recombines TRBV7-6 with TRBJ2-7; 7 nucleotides agree with TRBD2. This CDR3 contains 14 residues. Germline V CDR1 and CDR2: SGHVS, FNYEAQ. The CDR3 bases are TGTGCCAGCAGTTCACTAGCGTTCTCCCACGAGCAGTACTTC. Translating it yields CASSSLAFSHEQYF.

The chain carries TRBV6-4 and TRBJ2-3, with 8 bases identical to TRBD2. The CDR3 length is 16 residues. The trim removed 0 bases at V and 5 bases at J, leaving 7 bases unmatched. Germline V gene lookup returns CDR1 MRHNA and CDR2 SNTAGT. In DNA, the CDR3 is TGTGCCAGCAGTGACTCGTTTCGGGGGGGCCTAGATACGCAGTATTTT. This sequence encodes CASSDSFRGGLDTQYF.